The T cell receptor beta chain under discussion was sequenced for a study of T-cell reconstitution after alpha-beta-depleted transplantation in children. Study-wide results and limits: Some patients' high day-60 TCRbeta diversity was attributed to recipient cells surviving conditioning. At one year after transplant, newly produced T cells mostly accounted for T-cell counts and diversity. It was reported that alpha-beta T cells came from several hundred expanded graft clones (about two months after transplant).

The CDR3 has 15 residues. From germline, CDR1 is SGHNT and CDR2 YYREEE (reference sequence). The V gene end was trimmed by 0 bases and the J gene end by 0 bases; junction bases not matched to a gene: 2. The TCRbeta library was prepared with unique molecular identifiers. Via MiXCR, TCRdb re-called the PCR reads, giving one row per CDR3 protein. The sample includes about a million distinct CDR3 sequences, about 26% of them seen just once. In regard to this clonotype: The antigen remains undetermined.

The input for sequencing was PBMCs, mostly from graft donor cells, taken 360 days after TCRalphabeta/CD19-depleted stem cell transplant. The genes are TRBV5-4 and TRBJ1-1, with 7 positions matching TRBD1. The sequence was obtained from a boy under two years old who had a stem cell transplant for SCID, so the T cells may come from the graft donor. The DNA of the CDR3 is TGTGCCAGCAGCTTGGACAGGGGAATGAACACTGAAGCTTTCTTT. It is translated as CASSLDRGMNTEAFF.